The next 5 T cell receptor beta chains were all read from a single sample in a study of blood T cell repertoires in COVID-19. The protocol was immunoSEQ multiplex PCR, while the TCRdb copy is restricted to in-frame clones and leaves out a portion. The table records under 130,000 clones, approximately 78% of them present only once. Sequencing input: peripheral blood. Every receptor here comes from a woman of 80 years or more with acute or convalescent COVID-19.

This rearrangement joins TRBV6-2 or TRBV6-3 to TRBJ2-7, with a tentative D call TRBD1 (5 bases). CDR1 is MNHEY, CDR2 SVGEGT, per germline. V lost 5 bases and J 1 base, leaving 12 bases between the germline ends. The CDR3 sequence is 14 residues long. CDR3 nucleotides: TGTGCCAGCAGTACCGACAGCCTGTCCTACGAGCAGTACGTC. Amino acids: CASSTDSLSYEQYV.

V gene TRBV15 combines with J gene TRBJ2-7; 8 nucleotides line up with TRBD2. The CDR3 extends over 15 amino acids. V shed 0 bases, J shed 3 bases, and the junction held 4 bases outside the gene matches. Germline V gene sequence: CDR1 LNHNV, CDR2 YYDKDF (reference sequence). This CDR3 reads CATSRDPGGNYEQYV. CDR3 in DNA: TGTGCCACCAGCAGAGATCCGGGGGGGAACTACGAGCAGTACGTC.

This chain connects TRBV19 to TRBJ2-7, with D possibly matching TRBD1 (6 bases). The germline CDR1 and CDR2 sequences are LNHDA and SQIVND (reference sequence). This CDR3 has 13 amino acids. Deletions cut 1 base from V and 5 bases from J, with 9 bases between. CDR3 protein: CASSIVPGDEQYF. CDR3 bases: TGTGCCAGTAGTATAGTCCCAGGGGACGAGCAGTACTTC.

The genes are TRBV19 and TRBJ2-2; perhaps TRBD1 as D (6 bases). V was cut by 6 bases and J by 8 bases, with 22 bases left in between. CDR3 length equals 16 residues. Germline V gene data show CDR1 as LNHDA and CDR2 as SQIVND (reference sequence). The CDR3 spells CASSGDTFRGYGELFF. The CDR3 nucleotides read TGTGCCAGTAGCGGGGACACCTTTAGAGGTTATGGGGAGCTGTTTTTT.

CDR3 nucleotides: TGTGCCAGTAGTATAGCCAGGACACCGAACACTGAAGCTTTCTTT. Translated, it gives CASSIARTPNTEAFF. The rearrangement links TRBV19 to TRBJ1-1; weak D call: TRBD1 (5 bases). V lost 1 base and J 1 base, leaving 10 bases between the germline ends. The CDR3 is 15 residues long. Germline assignment: CDR1 LNHDA and CDR2 SQIVND (reference sequence).